The 12 T cell receptor beta chains presented below share a single source sample, sequenced in a study of vaccination and CD4 T cells after COVID-19. Treatment meaning: approximately nine-day PBMC culture with coronavirus spike peptide pools or control peptides (ViraFEST assay). CD4+ T-cell collection from the unexposed donor predated the COVID-19 pandemic (2011-2018). Their target antigens are unknown. With the Oncomine TCR Beta short-read assay, DNA from cultured CD4+ T cells was sequenced. The authors extracted genomic DNA from cultured CD4+ T cells. MiXCR, applied by TCRdb to the PCR reads, yields one record per CDR3 protein. The sample includes some 9,500 distinct CDR3 sequences, under 30% seen only once; the top ten take around a quarter. The sequenced material came from CD4+ T cells from blood, cultured in vitro. The receptor set was obtained from a human donor in good health.

CDR3 in amino acids: CASSKGAGRTEKLFF. The CDR3 DNA sequence: TGTGCCAGCAGCAAAGGGGCAGGGAGAACTGAAAAACTGTTTTTT. V gene TRBV21-1 combines with J gene TRBJ1-4; the table's D call, TRBD1, has no DNA check behind it. TRBV21-1 is annotated as a pseudogene. This CDR3 is 15 amino acids long.

This chain joins TRBV19 and TRBJ1-1; unclear D gene. CDR3 length equals 15 residues. CDR1 and CDR2 (germline): LNHDA, SQIVND (reference sequence). V shed 3 bases and J shed 2 bases, with 13 bases lying between them. The CDR3 nucleotides are TGTGCCAGTAGTATCGGGCCTCGAGTTAACACTGAAGCTTTCTTT. This sequence encodes CASSIGPRVNTEAFF.

This clonotype was seen just once. A much more abundant neighbour one base away suggests this may be a read error. This chain connects TRBV27 to TRBJ1-6; tentatively, D is TRBD1 (5 bases). CDR1 is MNHEY, CDR2 SMNVEV, per germline (reference sequence). The CDR3 extends over 15 amino acids. V lost 7 bases to trimming and J lost 9 bases, with 19 bases between them. CDR3 sequence reads: CASNLNGDGGSPLHF. In DNA form, the CDR3 reads TGTGCCAGCAACCTTAATGGGGACGGAGGTTCACCCCTCCACTTT.

In its sample, this clonotype was seen a few times. The V call is TRBV6-1, the J call TRBJ2-2; TRBD2 agrees at 9 bases. The V and J ends lost 11 bases and 2 bases, in that order; junction bases with no gene match: 9. CDR3 length: 15 residues. Germline CDR1 and CDR2: MNHNS and SASEGT. The CDR3 loop is CASTLAGANTGELFF. The CDR3 DNA reads as TGTGCCTCAACGTTAGCGGGAGCTAACACCGGGGAGCTGTTTTTT.

V is TRBV7-8 and J is TRBJ2-2, with 12 positions matching TRBD2. Germline V gene sequence: CDR1 SGHVS, CDR2 FQNEAQ. The CDR3 length is 17 residues. V trimming: 5 bases; J trimming: 3 bases; junction bases outside the gene matches: 7. CDR3 sequence: CASSRRTSGTDTGELFF. In DNA form, the CDR3 reads TGTGCCAGCAGCCGGCGGACTAGCGGGACGGACACCGGGGAGCTGTTTTTT.

This sequence joins TRBV4-3 and TRBJ1-3; D perhaps matches TRBD1 (6 bases). Trimming pared 1 base from V and 4 bases from J, leaving 11 bases between. This CDR3 has 15 amino acids. Germline V lookup: CDR1 LGHNA, CDR2 YSLEER. Written as DNA, the CDR3 is TGCGCCAGCAGCCAAGGACAGGCCCAAGGAAACACCATATATTTT. The encoded protein is CASSQGQAQGNTIYF.

This chain links TRBV5-4 with TRBJ2-7; possibly TRBD1 for D (6 bases). V gave up 3 bases and J gave up 7 bases, with 20 bases separating them. This CDR3 region has 15 residues. The germline V gene has CDR1 SGHNT and CDR2 YYREEE (reference sequence). The CDR3 DNA is TGTGCCAGCAGCTCCCGGGACACCATGATGAGGGAGCAGTACTTC. Protein product: CASSSRDTMMREQYF.

This clonotype is judged medium-sized (0.01 to 0.1%). J is TRBJ2-3 and V is TRBV6-1; tentatively, D is TRBD2 (6 bases). Germline CDR1 MNHNS, CDR2 SASEGT. The CDR3 is made up of 15 amino acids. V dropped 3 bases and J dropped 0 bases, with 10 bases sitting between them. DNA of the CDR3: TGTGCCAGCAGTGACGGCGGGATGAGCACAGATACGCAGTATTTT. It yields the protein CASSDGGMSTDTQYF.

This clonotype has just a few counts. The gene calls are TRBV2 and TRBJ1-4, with TRBD1 matching 8 bases. The CDR3 loop spans 15 amino acids. Germline lookup yields CDR1 SNHLY and CDR2 FYNNEI. J gave up 3 bases and V 6 bases, and 6 bases lay outside the gene matches. CDR3 in DNA: TGTGCCAGCAGCGTGGGACAGGCTTCTAATGAAAAACTGTTTTTT. Translation: CASSVGQASNEKLFF. Full variable domain (missing parts from reference TRBV2 and TRBJ1-4): EPEVTQTPSHQVTQMGQEVILRCVPISNHLYFYWYRQILGQKVEFLVSFYNNEISEKSEIFDDQFSVERPDGSNFTLKIRSTKLEDSAMYFCASSVGQASNEKLFFGSGTQLSVL.

This clonotype was detected only a few times. V usage is TRBV7-2 and J usage is TRBJ2-5; tentatively, D is TRBD2 (6 bases). V was clipped by 7 bases and J by 9 bases, with 24 bases between them. There are 15 residues in the CDR3. Germline loops: CDR1 SGHTA, CDR2 FQGNSA. The CDR3 sequence: CASTLEEASGWAQYF. The CDR3 DNA is TGTGCCAGCACCCTAGAAGAAGCGAGCGGGTGGGCCCAGTACTTC.

This clonotype turned up a few times. The chain employs TRBV5-4 and TRBJ2-2; 9 bases map to TRBD2. The germline gives CDR1 SGHNT, CDR2 YYREEE (reference sequence). Trimming at V came to 4 bases and at J to 2 bases, leaving 3 bases not matched to a gene. The CDR3 sequence is 15 residues long. The CDR3, as DNA: TGTGCCAGCAGCCGAGCGGGAGGCAACACCGGGGAGCTGTTTTTT. This encodes CASSRAGGNTGELFF.

The rearrangement uses TRBV12-3 or TRBV12-4 and TRBJ1-5; 8 nucleotides line up with TRBD1. The CDR3 extends over 14 amino acids. The V and J ends lost 3 bases and 6 bases, in that order; junction bases with no gene match: 4. The CDR3 loop is CASSLQGAVQPQHF. CDR3 in DNA: TGTGCCAGCAGTTTGCAGGGGGCGGTTCAGCCCCAGCATTTT.